This TCR beta chain is from a study of T-cell reconstitution after alpha-beta-depleted transplantation in children. General observations from the study: The main origin of T-cell counts and diversity one year after transplant was newly produced T cells. Expanded clones from the graft, numbering several hundred, reportedly supplied alpha-beta T cells about two months after transplant. There were some patients whose high TCRbeta diversity at day 60 came from surviving recipient T cells and thymic progenitors.

This clonotype was seen many times. Its antigen is not identified. V gave up 7 bases and J gave up 8 bases, with 20 bases separating them. Per germline, CDR1 MDHEN and CDR2 SYDVKM. The CDR3 is 14 residues long. Unique molecular identifiers were used in preparing the TCRbeta library. TCRdb re-analysed the PCR reads in MiXCR, keeping a single row per CDR3 protein. The table includes 490,000 or so distinct CDR3 sequences, approximately 10% detected once. Sequencing used PBMCs, obtained before TCRalphabeta/CD19-depleted stem cell transplant. V usage is TRBV28 and J usage is TRBJ1-2; D might be TRBD1 (6 bases). This receptor was taken from a child younger than 10 with inherited bone marrow failure, due to receive a stem cell transplant. The CDR3 DNA sequence: TGTGCCAGCACCTTACGAGAGGGGGAGTTCGGCTACACCTTC. As protein: CASTLREGEFGYTF.